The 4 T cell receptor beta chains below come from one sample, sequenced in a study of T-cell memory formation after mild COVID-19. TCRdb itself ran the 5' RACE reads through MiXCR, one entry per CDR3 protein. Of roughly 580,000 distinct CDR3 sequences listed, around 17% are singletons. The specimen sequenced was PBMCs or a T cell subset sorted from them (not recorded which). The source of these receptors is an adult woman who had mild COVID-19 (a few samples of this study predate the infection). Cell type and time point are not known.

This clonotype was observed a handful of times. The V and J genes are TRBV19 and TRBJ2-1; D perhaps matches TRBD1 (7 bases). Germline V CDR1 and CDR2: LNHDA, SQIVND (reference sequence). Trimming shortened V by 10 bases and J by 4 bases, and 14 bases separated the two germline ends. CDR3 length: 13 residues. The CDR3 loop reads CATARDRYNEQFF. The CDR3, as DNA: TGTGCCACCGCGCGGGACAGATACAATGAGCAGTTCTTC.

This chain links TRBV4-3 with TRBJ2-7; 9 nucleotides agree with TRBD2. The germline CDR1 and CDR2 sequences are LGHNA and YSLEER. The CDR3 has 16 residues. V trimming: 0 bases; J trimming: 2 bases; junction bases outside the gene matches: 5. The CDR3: CASSQDRVAGAYEQYF. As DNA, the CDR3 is TGCGCCAGCAGCCAAGATCGGGTAGCGGGAGCCTACGAGCAGTACTTC.

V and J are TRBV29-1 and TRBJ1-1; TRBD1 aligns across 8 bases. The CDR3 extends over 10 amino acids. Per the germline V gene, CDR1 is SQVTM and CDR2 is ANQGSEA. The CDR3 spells CTTGEAEAFF. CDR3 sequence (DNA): TGCACGACAGGGGAGGCTGAAGCTTTCTTT.

CDR3 protein: CASSLSSLAGPYNEQFF. The CDR3 DNA follows: TGTGCCAGCAGCTTATCGTCCCTAGCGGGGCCTTACAATGAGCAGTTCTTC. This chain uses TRBV7-2 with TRBJ2-1; TRBD2 agrees at 9 bases. Germline V gene sequence: CDR1 SGHTA, CDR2 FQGNSA. The CDR3 sequence is 17 residues long. The trim removed 2 bases at V and 4 bases at J, leaving 9 bases unmatched. The full variable domain, in which reference TRBV7-2 and TRBJ2-1 provide the parts outside the CDR3, is GAGVSQSPSNKVTEKGKDVELRCDPISGHTALYWYRQSLGQGLEFLIYFQGNSAPDKSGLPSDRFSAERTGGSVSTLTIQRTQQEDSAVYLCASSLSSLAGPYNEQFFGPGTRLTVL.